Following are 9 T cell receptor beta chains from one sample sequenced in a study of blood T cell repertoires in COVID-19. Profiling relied on immunoSEQ multiplex PCR, and the TCRdb table lists in-frame clones only, not all of them. The data hold roughly 230,000 clones, with 89% observed a single time. The sequencing sample was made of peripheral blood. Source of these receptors: a woman aged 40 to 50 who had recovered from COVID-19.

This CDR3 is CASSMPLDLPDQPQHF. Here the CDR3 DNA reads TGTGCCAGTAGTATGCCCCTGGACTTGCCCGATCAGCCCCAGCATTTT. The gene calls are TRBV19 and TRBJ1-5; D is undetermined. Trimming took 3 bases from V and 5 from J, leaving 17 bases between them. This CDR3 has 16 amino acids. Germline CDR1 is LNHDA and CDR2 is SQIVND (reference sequence). The full variable domain, in which reference TRBV19 and TRBJ1-5 provide the parts outside the CDR3, is DGGITQSPKYLFRKEGQNVTLSCEQNLNHDAMYWYRQDPGQGLRLIYYSQIVNDFQKGDIAEGYSVSREKKESFPLTVTSAQKNPTAFYLCASSMPLDLPDQPQHFGDGTRLSIL.

The rearrangement uses TRBV5-1 and TRBJ2-3; 7 bases match TRBD1. J gave up 0 bases and V 4 bases, and 8 bases lay outside the gene matches. Germline V CDR1 and CDR2: SGHRS, YFSETQ. The CDR3 loop spans 16 amino acids. For the CDR3, the DNA is TGCGCCAGCAGCCCGCGGACAGGCTCTAGCACAGATACGCAGTATTTT. Translated, it gives CASSPRTGSSTDTQYF. Full variable domain (outside the CDR3, taken from reference TRBV5-1 and TRBJ2-3): KAGVTQTPRYLIKTRGQQVTLSCSPISGHRSVSWYQQTPGQGLQFLFEYFSETQRNKGNFPGRFSGRQFSNSRSEMNVSTLELGDSALYLCASSPRTGSSTDTQYFGPGTRLTVL.

The J gene is TRBJ1-6, the V gene TRBV14; D might be TRBD1 (5 bases). Trimming shortened V by 2 bases and J by 9 bases, and 8 bases separated the two germline ends. In germline, CDR1 is SGHDN, CDR2 FVKESK. This CDR3 is 13 amino acids long. The CDR3 reads CASSQQGGSPLHF. The CDR3 DNA sequence: TGTGCCAGCAGCCAACAGGGAGGTTCACCCCTCCACTTT.

This chain connects TRBV5-8 to TRBJ2-1; 13 positions agree with TRBD2. This CDR3 spans 20 amino acids. Trimming cost V 5 bases and J 5 bases; bases outside gene matches: 19. Germline V gene sequence: CDR1 SGHTS, CDR2 YDEGEE. The CDR3 loop is CASSPGGGLAGKGWDNEQFF. The DNA of the CDR3 is TGTGCCAGCAGTCCCGGAGGGGGACTAGCGGGAAAAGGTTGGGACAATGAGCAGTTCTTC.

The gene calls are TRBV19 and TRBJ2-1; D is possibly TRBD2 (5 bases). The V gene lost 3 bases and the J gene lost 13 bases, with 10 bases spanning the gap. CDR1 is LNHDA and CDR2 is SQIVND in the germline V gene (reference sequence). The CDR3 is 11 amino acids. The CDR3 coding sequence is TGTGCCAGTAGTATTCAACTAGTACAGTTCTTC. It encodes CASSIQLVQFF.

This clone was recorded once. V and J are TRBV7-9 and TRBJ1-1; D ambiguous. Per the germline V gene, CDR1 is SEHNR and CDR2 is FQNEAQ (reference sequence). The CDR3 covers 14 residues. Trimming cost V 5 bases and J 8 bases, with 18 bases left between them. For the CDR3, the DNA is TGTGCCAGCAGCCAGATGAACGGCGTCGGGGAAGCTTTCTTT. As protein: CASSQMNGVGEAFF.

The V call is TRBV5-6, the J call TRBJ2-7; D is possibly TRBD1 (7 bases). Germline V lookup: CDR1 SGHDT, CDR2 YYEEEE. CDR3 length equals 14 residues. V was shortened by 0 bases and J by 6 bases, with 13 bases between the two germline ends. The CDR3: CASSLGQGGLEQYV. The CDR3 DNA reads as TGTGCCAGCAGCTTGGGACAGGGAGGCCTCGAGCAGTACGTC.

The chain couples TRBV9 to TRBJ2-5; 10 positions match TRBD2. This CDR3 is built from 15 residues. The V segment lost 0 bases and the J segment 5 bases; nucleotides outside the gene matches: 4. Germline CDR1 is SGDLS and CDR2 is YYNGEE. CDR3 nucleotides: TGTGCCAGCAGCGTAGGGGTAGCGGGAGGTGAGACCCAGTACTTC. Residues: CASSVGVAGGETQYF.

The rearrangement uses TRBV14 and TRBJ2-7; D may be TRBD2 (6 bases). V lost 4 bases, J lost 4 bases, and 14 bases lay in between. CDR1 is SGHDN, CDR2 FVKESK, per germline. The CDR3 sequence is 14 residues long. This CDR3 reads CASSPLAPGYEQYF. DNA for the CDR3: TGTGCCAGCAGCCCCCTAGCGCCGGGATACGAGCAGTACTTC.